This entry lists 5 T cell receptor beta chains sequenced from one sample in a study of T-cell reconstitution after alpha-beta-depleted transplantation in children. Preparing the TCRbeta library involved the use of unique molecular identifiers. A single record per CDR3 protein comes from TCRdb applying MiXCR to the PCR reads. The table has about 980,000 distinct CDR3 sequences, around 30% seen once. The sample here was PBMCs, mostly from graft donor cells, taken 360 days after TCRalphabeta/CD19-depleted stem cell transplant. The receptors come from a boy younger than two who had a stem cell transplant for SCID, so the T cells may come from the graft donor.

This clonotype has ten or more counts. The chain combines TRBV20-1 with TRBJ1-1; D gene unclear. With 0 bases removed from V and 4 bases from J, the gap between germline ends came to 9 bases. The germline V gene encodes CDR1 DFQATT and CDR2 SNEGSKA (reference sequence). This CDR3 is built from 13 residues. DNA of the CDR3: TGCAGTGCTAGAGATCAGCTGGGCACTGAAGCTTTCTTT. Its translation is CSARDQLGTEAFF.

The chain is built from TRBV20-1 and TRBJ1-1; 8 bases map to TRBD1. Germline V gene lookup returns CDR1 DFQATT and CDR2 SNEGSKA (reference sequence). With 3 bases clipped from V and 5 bases from J, the junction kept 14 bases outside the gene matches. The CDR3 runs to 16 residues. CDR3 residues: CSARGGQDTPSTEAFF. In DNA, the CDR3 is TGCAGTGCTAGGGGGGGACAGGACACCCCGAGTACTGAAGCTTTCTTT.

This clonotype came up a few times. This chain uses TRBV25-1 with TRBJ2-3; 12 bases align to TRBD2. CDR1 MGHDK and CDR2 SYGVNS come from the germline V gene. The CDR3 spans 16 residues. Trimming cost V 5 bases and J 5 bases; bases outside gene matches: 8. CDR3 sequence reads: CASSQTSGGRGDTQYF. The CDR3 nucleotides read TGTGCCAGCAGTCAGACTAGCGGGGGCCGAGGAGATACGCAGTATTTT.

The gene calls are TRBV29-1 and TRBJ2-4, with D unclear. CDR1 and CDR2 (germline): SQVTM, ANQGSEA. This CDR3 comprises 15 residues. Trimming shortened V by 4 bases and J by 2 bases, and 15 bases separated the two germline ends. The CDR3 DNA is TGCAGCGTTGTAGTGCCCAATCTATCCAAAAACATTCAGTACTTC. Encoded protein: CSVVVPNLSKNIQYF.

This clonotype was found many times. This chain joins TRBV6-5 and TRBJ2-7; TRBD1 agrees at 7 bases. The germline V gene encodes CDR1 MNHEY and CDR2 SVGAGI. The CDR3 has 12 amino acids. The V segment lost 10 bases and the J segment 1 base; nucleotides outside the gene matches: 4. DNA for the CDR3: TGTGCCACCATGACAGGGTCCTACGAGCAGTACTTC. It specifies CATMTGSYEQYF.